Each of the 21 T cell receptor beta chains below was sequenced from the same sample in a study of blood T cell repertoires in COVID-19. Method: immunoSEQ multiplex PCR; TCRdb's copy keeps in-frame clones and lacks some. The sample carries 250,000 or so clones, around nine tenths recorded once. The source material was peripheral blood. All receptors come from an older woman with active or convalescent COVID-19.

V gene TRBV11-2 combines with J gene TRBJ2-3, with D perhaps matching TRBD1 (5 bases). Germline V CDR1 and CDR2: SGHAT, FQNNGV. Trimming removed 0 bases from V and 7 bases from J, with 8 bases in between. The CDR3 has 13 residues. The CDR3: CASSLDQGHTQYF. CDR3 nucleotide sequence: TGTGCCAGCAGCTTAGATCAGGGCCATACGCAGTATTTT.

The chain has TRBV5-1 and TRBJ2-7; TRBD2 might be the D (5 bases). The length of the CDR3 is 15 residues. Deletions cut 0 bases from V and 3 bases from J, with 13 bases between. CDR1 and CDR2 from the germline V gene are SGHRS and YFSETQ. In DNA, the CDR3 is TGCGCCAGCAGCTTGGCCTGGACTGGACTCTACGAGCAGTACTTC. Protein: CASSLAWTGLYEQYF. Full variable domain (missing parts from reference TRBV5-1 and TRBJ2-7): KAGVTQTPRYLIKTRGQQVTLSCSPISGHRSVSWYQQTPGQGLQFLFEYFSETQRNKGNFPGRFSGRQFSNSRSEMNVSTLELGDSALYLCASSLAWTGLYEQYFGPGTRLTVT.

The chain employs TRBV9 and TRBJ1-3; a weak D match, TRBD1 (5 bases). CDR3 size: 14 residues. The ends were cut back, 0 bases at V and 4 bases at J, with 8 bases in the middle. The germline V gene has CDR1 SGDLS and CDR2 YYNGEE. The CDR3 DNA reads as TGTGCCAGCAGCGTAGGGGGGGAAGGAAACACCATATATTTT. It translates to CASSVGGEGNTIYF.

The chain is built from TRBV6-5 and TRBJ1-1; D uncertain. This CDR3 has 11 residues. The V end was cut by 7 bases, the J end by 5 bases, with 8 bases between. From germline, CDR1 is MNHEY and CDR2 SVGAGI. CDR3 nucleotides: TGTGCCAGCACGTCGTTGACTGAAGCTTTCTTT. Translating gives CASTSLTEAFF.

By frequency in the sample, this clone is medium-sized. The chain recombines TRBV19 with TRBJ2-7, with D possibly TRBD2 on 6 matching bases. Germline CDR1 LNHDA, CDR2 SQIVND (reference sequence). The CDR3 length is 13 residues. Trimming stripped 2 bases from V and 7 bases from J, with 12 bases between. CDR3 loop: CASSITSGGEQYF. DNA for the CDR3: TGTGCCAGTAGTATAACTAGTGGAGGGGAGCAGTACTTC.

The V gene is TRBV4-3, the J gene TRBJ1-1, with D possibly TRBD1 on 5 matching bases. Trimming removed 1 base at V and 1 base at J, with 10 bases between. The CDR3 consists of 15 residues. CDR1 is LGHNA, CDR2 YSLEER, per germline. In DNA, the CDR3 is TGCGCCAGCAGCCAAGCGTCAAGGGGGAACACTGAAGCTTTCTTT. Protein product: CASSQASRGNTEAFF.

This chain connects TRBV14 to TRBJ1-6; TRBD1 aligns across 8 bases. From germline, CDR1 is SGHDN and CDR2 FVKESK. Trimming took 4 bases from V and 7 from J; bases not matched to a gene: 6. The CDR3 consists of 15 residues. In nucleotides, the CDR3 is TGTGCCAGCAGCCTCAGGGGGCCGGGGAATTCACCCCTCCACTTT. Encoded protein: CASSLRGPGNSPLHF.

This chain joins TRBV7-9 and TRBJ1-5; weak D call: TRBD1 (5 bases). The CDR3 loop spans 17 amino acids. The germline CDR1 and CDR2 sequences are SEHNR and FQNEAQ (reference sequence). Deletions cut 2 bases from V and 3 bases from J, with 17 bases between. The CDR3 DNA sequence: TGTGCCAGCAGCTTAATCAAGGAGGGGCTGCACAATCAGCCCCAGCATTTT. Translation: CASSLIKEGLHNQPQHF.

A few counts support this clone. The chain carries TRBV12-5 and TRBJ2-3, with a tentative D call TRBD2 (6 bases). This CDR3 spans 12 amino acids. V shed 7 bases and J shed 1 base, with 6 bases lying between them. Germline-derived CDR1 and CDR2 are LGHNT and FRNRAP. The CDR3 protein is CASAGGTDTQYF. Written as DNA, the CDR3 is TGTGCTAGTGCGGGGGGCACAGATACGCAGTATTTT.

CDR3 protein: CASSSGTGVLETQYF. The DNA for the CDR3 is TGTGCCAGCAGCTCAGGAACCGGGGTCCTAGAGACCCAGTACTTC. The rearrangement links TRBV7-9 to TRBJ2-5; perhaps TRBD2 as D (5 bases). V gave up 4 bases and J gave up 4 bases, with 16 bases separating them. The CDR3 consists of 15 residues. Germline V gene data show CDR1 as SEHNR and CDR2 as FQNEAQ (reference sequence).

This chain links TRBV10-3 with TRBJ1-1; TRBD1 matches 8 bases. Germline lookup yields CDR1 ENHRY and CDR2 SYGVKD. The CDR3 has 12 amino acids. V was clipped by 6 bases and J by 7 bases; unmatched bases: 4. The CDR3 protein is CAIRGQADEAFF. The DNA for the CDR3 is TGTGCCATCAGGGGACAGGCCGATGAAGCTTTCTTT.

Comment on this clone: The sample carries other DNA sequences with the same CDR3. The chain is built from TRBV6-5 and TRBJ2-7; TRBD1 might be the D (6 bases). Germline-derived CDR1 and CDR2 are MNHEY and SVGAGI. V dropped 9 bases and J dropped 2 bases, with 14 bases sitting between them. The CDR3 covers 13 residues. CDR3 bases: TGTGCCAGTAGCCTTCCAGGGGCCTACGAGCAGTACTTC. This gives the protein CASSLPGAYEQYF.

This chain connects TRBV11-2 to TRBJ2-7; TRBD2 might be the D (5 bases). This CDR3 has 14 amino acids. Trimming took off 1 base at V and 7 bases at J, with 14 bases between the two ends. Germline V gene sequence: CDR1 SGHAT, CDR2 FQNNGV. The CDR3 here is CASSLGLAGTEQYF. In nucleotides, the CDR3 is TGTGCCAGCAGCTTAGGGCTAGCAGGAACGGAGCAGTACTTC. Full variable domain (outside the CDR3, taken from reference TRBV11-2 and TRBJ2-7): EAGVAQSPRYKIIEKRQSVAFWCNPISGHATLYWYQQILGQGPKLLIQFQNNGVVDDSQLPKDRFSAERLKGVDSTLKIQPAKLEDSAVYLCASSLGLAGTEQYFGPGTRLTVT.

The V call is TRBV6-4, the J call TRBJ1-5, with TRBD1 matching 7 bases. The junction had 6 bases not matched to a gene; V was cut back by 8 bases and J by 2 bases. CDR3 size: 14 residues. In germline, CDR1 is MRHNA, CDR2 SNTAGT. CDR3 region: CASGRQGGNQPQHF. The CDR3 DNA sequence: TGTGCCAGCGGAAGACAGGGTGGCAATCAGCCCCAGCATTTT.

The chain has TRBV27 and TRBJ2-1, with 7 bases that match TRBD2. The CDR3 sequence is 16 residues long. Germline trimming cut 2 bases from V and 4 bases from J; bases unmatched to any gene: 8. CDR1 and CDR2 (germline): MNHEY, SMNVEV (reference sequence). CDR3 residues: CASSLNGAGDYNEQFF. The CDR3 nucleotides read TGTGCCAGCAGTTTAAATGGGGCGGGGGATTACAATGAGCAGTTCTTC.

This chain links TRBV5-1 with TRBJ1-4, with D unclear. CDR1 and CDR2 from the germline V gene are SGHRS and YFSETQ. V lost 0 bases, J lost 0 bases, and 6 bases lay in between. The CDR3 extends over 15 amino acids. Here the CDR3 DNA reads TGCGCCAGCAGCTTGGTTGGAGCAACTAATGAAAAACTGTTTTTT. This sequence encodes CASSLVGATNEKLFF.

The rearrangement links TRBV6-5 to TRBJ1-5, with 7 positions matching TRBD1. This CDR3 contains 15 residues. Germline lookup yields CDR1 MNHEY and CDR2 SVGAGI. V trimming: 6 bases; J trimming: 4 bases; junction bases outside the gene matches: 9. CDR3 sequence: CASRHTGTANQPQHF. Here the CDR3 DNA reads TGTGCCAGCAGACATACAGGGACAGCTAATCAGCCCCAGCATTTT.

The CDR3 nucleotides read TGTGCCAGCAGCCAGGGGACAGTCGAAAATGAAAAACTGTTTTTT. Translated: CASSQGTVENEKLFF. This rearrangement joins TRBV7-9 to TRBJ1-4; the match to TRBD1 covers 7 bases. V gave up 5 bases and J gave up 5 bases; unmatched junction bases: 8. Germline V lookup: CDR1 SEHNR, CDR2 FQNEAQ (reference sequence). The length of the CDR3 is 15 residues.

The chain joins TRBV27 to TRBJ2-7; 7 nucleotides agree with TRBD2. The germline V gene has CDR1 MNHEY and CDR2 SMNVEV (reference sequence). CDR3 length: 15 residues. V lost 2 bases, J lost 8 bases, and 12 bases stayed unmatched. The CDR3 reads CASSLRAGESWKQYF. CDR3 nucleotide sequence: TGTGCCAGCAGTTTAAGGGCGGGGGAGTCCTGGAAGCAGTACTTC.

The chain is built from TRBV12-3 or TRBV12-4 and TRBJ1-1; the D is unclear. CDR3 length equals 12 residues. The ends were cut back, 2 bases at V and 2 bases at J, with 3 bases in the middle. As DNA, the CDR3 is TGTGCCAGCAGTTTATCAAACACTGAAGCTTTCTTT. Translation gives CASSLSNTEAFF.

V gene TRBV4-3 combines with J gene TRBJ2-2; D may be TRBD2 (5 bases). The ends were cut back, 1 base at V and 6 bases at J, with 9 bases in the middle. This CDR3 region has 14 residues. The V gene's germline CDR1 is LGHNA and CDR2 YSLEER. The CDR3 coding sequence is TGCGCCAGCAGCCAAGGACGGGGTTCCGGGGAGCTGTTTTTT. Translated: CASSQGRGSGELFF.